This entry lists 13 T cell receptor beta chains sequenced from one sample in a study of T cell responses to AZD1222 COVID-19 vaccine. Assay used: immunoSEQ multiplex PCR; TCRdb lists only in-frame clones, some missing. This table holds 150,000 to 200,000 clones, approximately 89% found once. The specimen comprised peripheral blood, sampled 28 days after the second AZD1222 dose. The receptors derive from an adult who received the AZD1222 COVID-19 vaccine.

The chain uses TRBV7-3 and TRBJ2-2; 8 bases are shared with TRBD2. Per the germline V gene, CDR1 is SGHTA and CDR2 is FQGTGA. The CDR3 totals 17 residues. Trimming took 1 base from V and 2 from J; bases not matched to a gene: 6. The CDR3 region has the DNA TGTGCCAGCAGCTTAAGTCCCGCGGGGGGTAACACCGGGGAGCTGTTTTTT. Its protein product is CASSLSPAGGNTGELFF.

This chain uses TRBV18 with TRBJ1-3, with no clear D. Per the germline V gene, CDR1 is KGHSH and CDR2 is LQKENI. This CDR3 is built from 16 residues. Trimming took 4 bases from V and 2 from J, leaving 15 bases between them. The CDR3 is CASSLASARAGNTIYF. The DNA for the CDR3 is TGTGCCAGCTCACTCGCCTCCGCACGGGCTGGAAACACCATATATTTT.

This clone was seen a single time. The V and J genes are TRBV5-6 and TRBJ2-2; the match to TRBD1 covers 8 bases. Germline CDR1 and CDR2: SGHDT and YYEEEE. V trimming: 0 bases; J trimming: 6 bases; junction bases outside the gene matches: 4. The CDR3 is 15 residues long. The CDR3 bases are TGTGCCAGCAGCTTGGGACAGGGGTTCTCCGGGGAGCTGTTTTTT. This translates into CASSLGQGFSGELFF.

This chain joins TRBV5-6 and TRBJ2-7; tentatively, D is TRBD1 (7 bases). This CDR3 comprises 16 residues. Trimming took off 2 bases at V and 6 bases at J, with 21 bases between the two ends. Per the germline V gene, CDR1 is SGHDT and CDR2 is YYEEEE. CDR3 protein: CASSFAGGGGRGEQYF. CDR3 bases: TGTGCCAGCAGCTTTGCCGGTGGAGGGGGCAGGGGCGAGCAGTACTTC.

This clone occurred a few times. The chain uses TRBV19 and TRBJ2-1, with 8 nucleotides matching TRBD2. The J segment lost 0 bases and the V segment lost 3 bases, leaving 13 bases of the junction unmatched. This CDR3 spans 19 amino acids. From germline, CDR1 is LNHDA and CDR2 SQIVND (reference sequence). The CDR3 coding sequence is TGTGCCAGTAGTATCGGACTAGCAAGAGGTTCCAGCTCCTACAATGAGCAGTTCTTC. This codes for CASSIGLARGSSSYNEQFF.

The CDR3 coding sequence is TGTGCCACCAGTGAGCCCGCCTCCTCTGGAAACACCATATATTTT. Encoded protein: CATSEPASSGNTIYF. The J gene is TRBJ1-3, the V gene TRBV24-1; D remains ambiguous. Germline CDR1 is KGHDR and CDR2 is SFDVKD. This CDR3 comprises 15 residues. Trimming pared 4 bases from V and 0 bases from J, leaving 9 bases between.

This clone was seen only a few times. J is TRBJ2-1 and V is TRBV5-1, with D tentatively TRBD2 (5 bases). CDR1 and CDR2 (germline): SGHRS, YFSETQ. V lost 4 bases and J lost 8, with 13 bases in between. The CDR3 has 13 residues. This chain's CDR3 is CASSPGLAYEQFF. In DNA form, the CDR3 reads TGCGCCAGCAGCCCAGGACTCGCATATGAGCAGTTCTTC.

This clone was seen a handful of times. The V call is TRBV21-1, the J call TRBJ2-5; the D call of TRBD1 is as the table states it, not checked on the DNA. TRBV21-1 is recorded as a pseudogene. The CDR3 runs to 16 residues. In DNA form, the CDR3 reads TGTGCCAGCAGCACGCCGGACAGCGAAGACCAAGAGACCCAGTACTTC. Amino acids: CASSTPDSEDQETQYF.

The chain combines TRBV23-1 with TRBJ2-7; perhaps D is TRBD1 or TRBD2 (5 bases each). TRBV23-1 is flagged as an ORF with uncertain function. V gave up 4 bases and J gave up 2 bases, with 12 bases separating them. The CDR3 spans 14 residues. CDR3 in DNA: TGCGCCAGCAGTCTACGTCGGGGCCCCTACGAGCAGTACTTC. Its protein product is CASSLRRGPYEQYF.

This clone was detected once. The chain carries TRBV11-3 and TRBJ2-7; unclear D gene. The CDR3 is 13 amino acids. Germline-derived CDR1 and CDR2 are SGHNT and YENEEA. Trimming took 4 bases from V and 7 from J, leaving 14 bases between them. The CDR3 nucleotides are TGTGCCAGCAGCTATGGCGCAGTGAGGGAGCAGTACTTC. It specifies CASSYGAVREQYF.

This chain joins TRBV7-8 and TRBJ2-3; 10 bases agree with TRBD2. Trimming at V came to 5 bases and at J to 5 bases, leaving 10 bases not matched to a gene. The length of the CDR3 is 16 residues. The germline V gene encodes CDR1 SGHVS and CDR2 FQNEAQ. CDR3 sequence reads: CASSKRIAGGRDTQYF. CDR3 DNA: TGTGCCAGCAGCAAGCGGATAGCGGGGGGAAGAGATACGCAGTATTTT.

The CDR3 loop is CASSATRGVLQPQHF. CDR3 DNA sequence: TGTGCCAGCAGTGCCACCCGGGGGGTTTTACAGCCCCAGCATTTT. V is TRBV2 and J is TRBJ1-5; D may be TRBD1 (5 bases). V was cut by 4 bases and J by 7 bases, with 17 bases left in between. Germline lookup yields CDR1 SNHLY and CDR2 FYNNEI. The CDR3 has 15 amino acids. The entire variable domain, with the rest obtained from reference TRBV2 and TRBJ1-5, is as follows: EPEVTQTPSHQVTQMGQEVILRCVPISNHLYFYWYRQILGQKVEFLVSFYNNEISEKSEIFDDQFSVERPDGSNFTLKIRSTKLEDSAMYFCASSATRGVLQPQHFGDGTRLSIL.

V and J are TRBV6-6 and TRBJ2-7, with a tentative D call TRBD1 (5 bases). V gave up 6 bases and J gave up 0 bases, with 15 bases separating them. This CDR3 has 15 residues. Germline-derived CDR1 and CDR2 are MNHNY and SVGAGI (reference sequence). CDR3 bases: TGTGCCAGCAGCCCTTGGGGCAGCCACTCCTACGAGCAGTACTTC. Amino acid sequence: CASSPWGSHSYEQYF.